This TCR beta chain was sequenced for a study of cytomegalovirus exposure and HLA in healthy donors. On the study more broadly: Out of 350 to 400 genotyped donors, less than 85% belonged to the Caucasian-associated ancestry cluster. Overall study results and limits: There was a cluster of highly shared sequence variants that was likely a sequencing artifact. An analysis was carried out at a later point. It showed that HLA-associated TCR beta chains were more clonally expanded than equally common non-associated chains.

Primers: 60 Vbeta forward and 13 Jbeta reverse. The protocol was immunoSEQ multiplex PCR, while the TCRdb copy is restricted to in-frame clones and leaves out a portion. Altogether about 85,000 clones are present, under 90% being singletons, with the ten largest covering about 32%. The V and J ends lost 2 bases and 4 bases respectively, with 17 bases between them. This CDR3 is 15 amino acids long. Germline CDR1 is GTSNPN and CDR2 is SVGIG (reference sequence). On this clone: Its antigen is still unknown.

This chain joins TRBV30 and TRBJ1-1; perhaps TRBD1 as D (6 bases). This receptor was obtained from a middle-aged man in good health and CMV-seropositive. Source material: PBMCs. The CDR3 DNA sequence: TGTGCCTGGAGTTACCTCATGACAGGTAGCACTGAAGCTTTCTTT. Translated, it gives CAWSYLMTGSTEAFF.